This T cell receptor (beta chain) was profiled in a study of blood T cell repertoires in COVID-19. The V segment lost 6 bases and the J segment 2 bases; nucleotides outside the gene matches: 4. Germline-derived CDR1 and CDR2 are LNHDA and SQIVND (reference sequence). This CDR3 is 15 amino acids long. Only in-frame clones appear in the TCRdb table, and some are missing; sequencing was by immunoSEQ multiplex PCR. The repertoire holds 65,000 to 75,000 clones, with roughly 89% as singletons. Sequencing was done on a sample of peripheral blood. This TCR derives from a woman aged 45 to 65 with active COVID-19. J is TRBJ2-2 and V is TRBV19, with 9 bases that match TRBD1. The CDR3 nucleotides are TGTGCCAGTAGGCCGGGACAGGGAAACACCGGGGAGCTGTTTTTT. Its protein is CASRPGQGNTGELFF. Combining the CDR3 with reference TRBV19 and TRBJ2-2 gives the whole variable domain DGGITQSPKYLFRKEGQNVTLSCEQNLNHDAMYWYRQDPGQGLRLIYYSQIVNDFQKGDIAEGYSVSREKKESFPLTVTSAQKNPTAFYLCASRPGQGNTGELFFGEGSRLTVL.